This T cell receptor beta chain was documented in a study of CD8+ T cells in alopecia areata. Study in general: Scoring of severity for treated patients was based on percentage of affected scalp area.

It was cDNA, reverse transcribed from extracted RNA, that served as the sequencing template. Using immunoSEQ multiplex PCR, the repertoire was profiled, and TCRdb retains in-frame clones only, with some absent. Counted here are about 140,000 clones, 86% occurring once; the ten biggest clones make up less than 15%. Looked up from germline, CDR1 is LNHNV and CDR2 is YYDKDF (reference sequence). Unmatched junction bases numbered 7, after V lost 0 bases and J lost 6 bases. CDR3 length equals 16 residues. Noted treatment: oral pan-JAK inhibitor, 5-10 mg twice daily. This clone has more than one count but fewer than ten.

Sequenced here: CD8+ T cells sorted from blood, sampled at week 4, from a patient treated with tofacitinib. The TCR was taken from a human donor with alopecia areata. The chain carries TRBV15 and TRBJ2-1, with TRBD1 matching 8 bases. CDR3 in DNA: TGTGCCACCAGCAGAGAGACAGGGGCACCGGGCAATGAGCAGTTCTTC. Amino acids: CATSRETGAPGNEQFF.